What follows are 12 T cell receptor beta chains derived from one specimen sequenced in a study of cytomegalovirus exposure and HLA in healthy donors (dated by TCRdb to about 2017). Library prep was done by the immunoSEQ multiplex PCR assay. For the multiplex PCR, a mixture combining 60 forward primers for TCR Vbeta segments and 13 reverse primers for TCR Jbeta segments was used. Held by TCRdb, this immuneACCESS table contains in-frame sequences only and omits some clones. Under half of the omission traces to an unresolved V gene where checked; the cause of the rest is unknown. This sample comprises around 120,000 clones, about 70% of them detected only once. Approximately 4.1% of the sample rests with the top ten. The sequenced sample was PBMCs. Receptors originate from a middle-aged woman in good health and CMV-seronegative.

The chain is built from TRBV18 and TRBJ1-5; D is uncertain. Trimming left V 2 bases short and J 0 bases short, with 11 bases between. The germline V gene has CDR1 KGHSH and CDR2 LQKENI. The CDR3 loop spans 16 amino acids. This CDR3 reads CASSPFTGNSNQPQHF. The CDR3 bases are TGTGCCAGCTCACCATTCACGGGAAATAGCAATCAGCCCCAGCATTTT.

This clone was seen more than once but under ten times. V gene TRBV5-1 combines with J gene TRBJ1-4; a weak D match, TRBD1 (6 bases). The CDR3 runs 17 residues. The germline V and J ends were trimmed by 1 base and 5 bases, with 18 bases remaining between them. Germline CDR1 reads SGHRS; CDR2 reads YFSETQ. The CDR3 bases are TGCGCCAGCAGCTTGAAGATCAATACAGGGCAAAATGAAAAACTGTTTTTT. This translates into CASSLKINTGQNEKLFF. The whole variable domain, filled in from reference TRBV5-1 and TRBJ1-4, reads KAGVTQTPRYLIKTRGQQVTLSCSPISGHRSVSWYQQTPGQGLQFLFEYFSETQRNKGNFPGRFSGRQFSNSRSEMNVSTLELGDSALYLCASSLKINTGQNEKLFFGSGTQLSVL.

This chain joins TRBV5-1 and TRBJ1-2, with D unresolved. The CDR3 is 16 amino acids. Germline assignment: CDR1 SGHRS and CDR2 YFSETQ. Trimming shortened V by 2 bases and J by 0 bases, and 14 bases separated the two germline ends. CDR3 sequence: CASSLLSGESNYGYTF. CDR3 sequence (DNA): TGCGCCAGCAGCTTACTCTCCGGGGAATCTAACTATGGCTACACCTTC.

The J gene is TRBJ2-7, the V gene TRBV27; 9 nucleotides align to TRBD1. The CDR3 runs to 15 residues. V dropped 4 bases and J dropped 4; count of bases not matched to a gene: 8. Looked up from germline, CDR1 is MNHEY and CDR2 is SMNVEV (reference sequence). CDR3 loop: CASSSPGTGKYEQYF. The CDR3, as DNA: TGTGCCAGCAGTTCACCCGGGACAGGGAAATACGAGCAGTACTTC.

This clone was found once. Other DNA sequences from this sample encode an identical CDR3 as well. The CDR3 bases are TGCGCCAGCAGCTTGGGACAGAGCAATCAGCCCCAGCATTTT. Translated, it gives CASSLGQSNQPQHF. The gene calls are TRBV5-1 and TRBJ1-5, with D maybe TRBD1 (5 bases). Trimming cost V 0 bases and J 1 base, with 5 bases left between them. The CDR3 is made up of 14 amino acids. The V gene's germline CDR1 is SGHRS and CDR2 YFSETQ.

The chain carries TRBV6-4 and TRBJ1-6; 12 bases are shared with TRBD1. The V gene's germline CDR1 is MRHNA and CDR2 SNTAGT. The CDR3 totals 14 residues. After removal of 2 bases from V and 10 bases from J, the junction contained 0 bases not matched to a gene. The CDR3 coding sequence is TGTGCCAGCAGTGACGGGACAGGGGGCTCACCCCTCCACTTT. Translation gives CASSDGTGGSPLHF.

This clone appeared a few times. This chain connects TRBV7-8 to TRBJ2-1; the D gene is possibly TRBD2 (6 bases). Looked up from germline, CDR1 is SGHVS and CDR2 is FQNEAQ. The length of the CDR3 is 14 residues. Trimming shortened V by 6 bases and J by 15 bases, and 24 bases separated the two germline ends. CDR3 DNA: TGTGCCAGCAGACACCGCCGGGGTCAACCGGGACTGTTCTTC. Translating gives CASRHRRGQPGLFF.

This chain joins TRBV27 and TRBJ2-2; 16 positions agree with TRBD2. This CDR3 contains 17 residues. Trimming took 10 bases from V and 4 from J; bases not matched to a gene: 9. From germline, CDR1 is MNHEY and CDR2 SMNVEV (reference sequence). CDR3 sequence reads: CATRKGLAGGVTGELFF. CDR3 sequence (DNA): TGTGCCACCCGGAAGGGACTAGCGGGAGGGGTCACCGGGGAGCTGTTTTTT.

V usage is TRBV5-6 and J usage is TRBJ2-7, with 9 positions matching TRBD1. With 0 bases clipped from V and 0 bases from J, the junction kept 4 bases outside the gene matches. Per the germline V gene, CDR1 is SGHDT and CDR2 is YYEEEE. The CDR3 totals 16 residues. CDR3 sequence (DNA): TGTGCCAGCAGCTTGGTTGGGACAGGGATCTCCTACGAGCAGTACTTC. Protein product: CASSLVGTGISYEQYF.

This chain joins TRBV5-1 and TRBJ2-3; 11 bases are shared with TRBD1. The CDR3 has 16 residues. Germline lookup yields CDR1 SGHRS and CDR2 YFSETQ. J was trimmed by 7 bases and V by 4 bases; bases with no gene match: 11. CDR3 nucleotides: TGCGCCAGCAGCCGGGATCCGGGACAGGGGGGGAATACGCAGTATTTT. Protein sequence: CASSRDPGQGGNTQYF.

Concerning this clone itself: Other DNA sequences from this sample encode an identical CDR3 as well. The chain employs TRBV5-6 and TRBJ1-1; TRBD1 aligns across 8 bases. Germline values: CDR1 SGHDT, CDR2 YYEEEE. V gave up 5 bases and J gave up 8 bases; unmatched junction bases: 8. The CDR3 is made up of 13 amino acids. The CDR3 coding sequence is TGTGCCAGCAGTTTAGACAGGGGCACCGAAGCTTTCTTT. Protein sequence: CASSLDRGTEAFF.

The V call is TRBV6-1, the J call TRBJ2-7; TRBD1 agrees at 8 bases. J gave up 6 bases and V 1 base, and 8 bases lay outside the gene matches. In germline, CDR1 is MNHNS, CDR2 SASEGT. The CDR3 loop spans 15 amino acids. DNA for the CDR3: TGTGCCAGCAGTGAAGGGCCCGGGACAGGCTCCGAGCAGTACTTC. Its protein product is CASSEGPGTGSEQYF.